The source of this T cell receptor beta chain is a study of cytomegalovirus exposure and HLA in healthy donors. PCR was performed using 60 Vbeta and 13 Jbeta primers. Profiled with immunoSEQ multiplex PCR; TCRdb holds only in-frame clones, not every one. Here the sample spans around 140,000 clones, about 84% being singletons. About this clone: Its antigen is unidentified.

Points from the study as a whole: Analyses of presence and absence presupposed an approximately uniform sequencing depth across donors. The authors excluded some V segments, including TRBV6-2 and TRBV6-3, as indistinguishable.

J gave up 8 bases and V 4 bases, and 7 bases lay outside the gene matches. CDR3 length: 14 residues. Germline assignment: CDR1 MNHNS and CDR2 SASEGT. This rearrangement joins TRBV6-1 to TRBJ2-2; 7 nucleotides line up with TRBD2. This receptor was taken from a woman under 30 in good health and CMV-seropositive. Sequencing input: PBMCs. The CDR3, as DNA: TGTGCCAGCAGTGGTAACGGGGGGTTAGGGGAGCTGTTTTTT. Encoded protein: CASSGNGGLGELFF.